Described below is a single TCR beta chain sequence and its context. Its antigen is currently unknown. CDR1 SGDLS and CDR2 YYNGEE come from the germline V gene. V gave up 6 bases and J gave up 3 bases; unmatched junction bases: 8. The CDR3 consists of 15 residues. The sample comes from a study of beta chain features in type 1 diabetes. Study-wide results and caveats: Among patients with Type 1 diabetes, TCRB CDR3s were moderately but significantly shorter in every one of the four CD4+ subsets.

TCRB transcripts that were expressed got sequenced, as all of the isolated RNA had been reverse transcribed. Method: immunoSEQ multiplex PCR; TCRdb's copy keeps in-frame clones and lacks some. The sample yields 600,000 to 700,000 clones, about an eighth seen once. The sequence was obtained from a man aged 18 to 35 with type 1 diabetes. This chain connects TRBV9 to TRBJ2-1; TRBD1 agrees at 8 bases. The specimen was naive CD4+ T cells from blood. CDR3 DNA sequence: TGTGCCAGCACCCGAGGACAGGGAGACTACAATGAGCAGTTCTTC. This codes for CASTRGQGDYNEQFF.